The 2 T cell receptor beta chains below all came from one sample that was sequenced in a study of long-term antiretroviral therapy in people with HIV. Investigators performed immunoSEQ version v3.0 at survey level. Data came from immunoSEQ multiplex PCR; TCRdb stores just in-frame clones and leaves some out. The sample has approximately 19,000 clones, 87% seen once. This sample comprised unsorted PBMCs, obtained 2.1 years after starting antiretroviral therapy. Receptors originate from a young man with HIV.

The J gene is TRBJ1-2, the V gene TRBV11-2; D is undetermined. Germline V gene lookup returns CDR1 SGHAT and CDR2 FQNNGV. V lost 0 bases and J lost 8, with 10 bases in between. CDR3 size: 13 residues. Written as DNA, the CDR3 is TGTGCCAGCAGCTTAGATCCAGGTCGAGGCTACACCTTC. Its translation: CASSLDPGRGYTF.

This CDR3 reads CASSYPGGPQHF. In DNA, the CDR3 is TGTGCCAGCAGCTATCCGGGAGGGCCCCAGCATTTT. This chain connects TRBV7-3 to TRBJ1-5; D is unresolved. This CDR3 is 12 amino acids long. The germline V gene has CDR1 SGHTA and CDR2 FQGTGA. The V and J ends lost 4 bases and 9 bases respectively, with 10 bases between them.